This TCR beta chain stems from a study of T cell responses to AZD1222 COVID-19 vaccine. About the study: Samples with a second dose at about 4 or about 12 weeks were pooled together. Study-wide results and limits: Baseline testing showed seropositivity in only six or seven AZD1222 recipients. Donors, mostly white British, included more females; clonal diversity was possibly underestimated. Receipt of two AZD1222 doses was followed by a rise in Spike-specific TCR breadth and depth.

Some clones are missing from TCRdb's copy, which holds only in-frame ones; the method was immunoSEQ multiplex PCR. The sample contains 150,000 to 200,000 clones, more than 90% of which appear only once. Between the trimmed V and J ends, which lost 2 bases and 6 bases, there was a span of 16 bases. The germline V gene has CDR1 MNHNS and CDR2 SASEGT. The CDR3 is 16 residues long. This clone was counted only a few times. Its antigen remains unknown. The input for sequencing was peripheral blood, taken on day 0 of AZD1222 vaccination. This chain uses TRBV6-1 with TRBJ1-4; D is uncertain. The receptor was isolated from an adult in good health. Here the CDR3 DNA reads TGTGCCAGCAGTGAAAGTCATTGGGAAACGGATGAAAAACTGTTTTTT. Translation gives CASSESHWETDEKLFF.